The next 5 T cell receptor beta chains were all read from a single sample in a study of regulatory T cells in long-lasting Graves disease (dated by TCRdb to the early 2020s). The method was multiplex PCR. Sequencing instrument: Illumina HiSeq 4000. iRepertoire HTBI primers and Arm-PCR amplification of CDR3 regions were used to construct TCR beta libraries. TCRdb's own reprocessing of the public reads used fastp at Q25 and MiXCR and kept productive beta chains. Each entry is one CDR3 protein sequence, shown with its most common DNA and genes. The sample records 400,000 to 500,000 distinct CDR3 sequences, less than 15% of which are singletons. The ten largest clones add up to roughly a sixth of the sample. Reading the label with the study, this specimen's time point is: newly diagnosed GD, antithyroid drugs for less than 3 months. For both TCR sequencing and RNA sequencing, RNA was extracted from PBMCs using TRIzol.

This sample also appeared in a second study, on T cells in Graves' hyperthyroidism and ophthalmopathy.

The specimen was peripheral blood mononuclear cells (PBMCs), collected at new diagnosis, from a patient treated with antithyroid drugs. These receptor sequences come from a woman in her fifties or sixties with Graves disease. Donor details come from another sample of the same person, matched by shared clones.

At least ten counts were recorded for this clonotype. The chain links TRBV7-9 to TRBJ2-5; 8 bases line up with TRBD2. The germline gives CDR1 SEHNR, CDR2 FQNEAQ (reference sequence). V lost 1 base and J lost 4; bases outside the gene matches: 2. The CDR3 loop spans 14 amino acids. In nucleotides, the CDR3 is TGTGCCAGCAGCTTAGTAGCGGGACCAGAGACCCAGTACTTC. Translating gives CASSLVAGPETQYF.

The chain carries TRBV4-2 and TRBJ2-7, with a tentative D call TRBD2 (5 bases). From germline, CDR1 is LGHNA and CDR2 YNFKEQ. The CDR3 is made up of 15 amino acids. Between the trimmed V and J ends, which lost 1 base and 4 bases, there was a span of 14 bases. This chain's CDR3 is CASSQAVGSGYEQYF. The CDR3 bases are TGTGCCAGCAGCCAAGCTGTGGGGTCGGGGTACGAGCAGTACTTC.

The sample holds many counts of this clonotype. The chain couples TRBV6-2 or TRBV6-3 to TRBJ2-1; TRBD1 is a possible D gene (7 bases). With 5 bases removed from V and 10 bases from J, the gap between germline ends came to 15 bases. This CDR3 region has 13 residues. The germline CDR1 and CDR2 sequences are MNHEY and SVGEGT. As DNA, the CDR3 is TGTGCCAGCAGTGAACCCCAGGGGGGCGAGCAGTTCTTC. Its translation is CASSEPQGGEQFF.

This clonotype has at least ten counts. The chain combines TRBV27 with TRBJ2-2; D remains ambiguous. The V gene lost 2 bases and the J gene lost 0 bases, with 13 bases spanning the gap. The germline gives CDR1 MNHEY, CDR2 SMNVEV (reference sequence). The CDR3 is made up of 17 amino acids. CDR3 DNA: TGTGCCAGCAGTTTACAAGTTGGCAGCCCGAACACCGGGGAGCTGTTTTTT. This gives the protein CASSLQVGSPNTGELFF.

This clonotype was detected many times. The genes are TRBV7-2 and TRBJ1-6; D is unresolved. V gave up 1 base and J gave up 8 bases, with 6 bases separating them. CDR3 length: 13 amino acids. In germline, CDR1 is SGHTA, CDR2 FQGNSA. CDR3 sequence reads: CASSLEADSPLHF. CDR3 nucleotides: TGTGCCAGCAGCTTAGAAGCGGATTCACCCCTCCACTTT.